The next 20 T cell receptor beta chains were all read from a single sample in a study of T cells in Graves' hyperthyroidism and ophthalmopathy. RNA transcripts were the template for amplifying TCR beta CDR3 regions. When the TCR CDR3 underwent first-round RT-PCR, the HTBI primer set was used. MiXCR, run by TCRdb on the multiplex PCR reads, gives a single entry per CDR3 protein. Here the sample spans fewer than 250,000 distinct CDR3 sequences, roughly 15% being singletons. Input material: blood. The receptors stem from a man between 50 and 59 years old with Graves' hyperthyroidism.

This clonotype was picked up many times. The rearrangement joins TRBV6-2 or TRBV6-3 to TRBJ2-7, with 12 positions matching TRBD2. This CDR3 region has 16 residues. CDR1 MNHEY and CDR2 SVGEGT come from the germline V gene. V shed 0 bases, J shed 4 bases, and the junction held 4 bases outside the gene matches. As DNA, the CDR3 is TGTGCCAGCAGTTACTCACTAGCGGGAGGATTGTACGAGCAGTACTTC. Amino acid sequence: CASSYSLAGGLYEQYF.

This chain uses TRBV5-1 with TRBJ2-1; 11 bases match TRBD2. The CDR3 is made up of 19 amino acids. V shed 4 bases, J shed 0 bases, and the junction held 12 bases outside the gene matches. Per the germline V gene, CDR1 is SGHRS and CDR2 is YFSETQ. The CDR3 sequence: CASSRRTSGPLFSYNEQFF. The CDR3 DNA sequence: TGCGCCAGCAGCCGGAGGACTAGCGGGCCTCTCTTCTCCTACAATGAGCAGTTCTTC.

This clonotype came up many times. This chain connects TRBV6-1 to TRBJ1-5; weak D call: TRBD1 (6 bases). The germline gives CDR1 MNHNS, CDR2 SASEGT. This CDR3 spans 13 amino acids. Trimming stripped 5 bases from V and 4 bases from J, with 9 bases between. The CDR3 protein is CASSSDRNQPQHF. As DNA, the CDR3 is TGTGCCAGCAGTTCGGACAGAAATCAGCCCCAGCATTTT.

Many counts were recorded for this clonotype. The rearrangement uses TRBV5-1 and TRBJ2-7; a weak D match, TRBD1 (5 bases). Trimming shortened V by 2 bases and J by 6 bases, and 12 bases separated the two germline ends. CDR3 length equals 13 residues. The germline V gene encodes CDR1 SGHRS and CDR2 YFSETQ. The CDR3 bases are TGCGCCAGCAGCTTCGACAGCCCCACCGAGCAGTACTTC. Translating gives CASSFDSPTEQYF.

This clonotype has at least ten counts. The V call is TRBV5-1, the J call TRBJ2-3; the D is unclear. V gave up 1 base and J gave up 2 bases, with 2 bases separating them. The CDR3 sequence is 12 residues long. Germline V gene data show CDR1 as SGHRS and CDR2 as YFSETQ. CDR3 sequence (DNA): TGCGCCAGCAGCTTGAACACAGATACGCAGTATTTT. Protein: CASSLNTDTQYF.

The V call is TRBV5-1, the J call TRBJ2-1; D is unclear. Germline V CDR1 and CDR2: SGHRS, YFSETQ. This CDR3 is 15 amino acids long. With 10 bases removed from V and 2 bases from J, the gap between germline ends came to 19 bases. The DNA of the CDR3 is TGCGCCTCCTCGACGGCGGTGGAGACCTACAATGAGCAGTTCTTC. Encoded protein: CASSTAVETYNEQFF.

The rearrangement uses TRBV20-1 and TRBJ2-5; D may be TRBD1 (5 bases). There are 12 residues in the CDR3. V gave up 4 bases and J gave up 4 bases, with 10 bases separating them. The germline gives CDR1 DFQATT, CDR2 SNEGSKA (reference sequence). Written as DNA, the CDR3 is TGCAGTGCTAACTGGGGCCCAGAGACCCAGTACTTC. As protein: CSANWGPETQYF.

This clonotype turned up a few times. The rearrangement joins TRBV29-1 to TRBJ1-1; D remains ambiguous. Germline-derived CDR1 and CDR2 are SQVTM and ANQGSEA. V was pared by 3 bases and J by 2 bases, with 4 bases between. There are 11 residues in the CDR3. CDR3: CSVEGNTEAFF. The DNA for the CDR3 is TGCAGCGTTGAGGGAAACACTGAAGCTTTCTTT.

The chain recombines TRBV27 with TRBJ2-3; perhaps D is TRBD1 or TRBD2 (5 bases each). V was pared by 5 bases and J by 0 bases, with 18 bases between. The V gene's germline CDR1 is MNHEY and CDR2 SMNVEV (reference sequence). CDR3 size: 17 residues. This chain's CDR3 is CASSHPGTSPSTDTQYF. The CDR3, as DNA: TGTGCCAGCAGTCACCCCGGGACGAGCCCTAGCACAGATACGCAGTATTTT.

This clonotype was counted at least ten times. J is TRBJ1-2 and V is TRBV12-3 or TRBV12-4, with D perhaps matching TRBD1 (6 bases). With 5 bases removed from V and 14 bases from J, the gap between germline ends came to 21 bases. This CDR3 is 13 amino acids long. CDR3 region: CASSQDLDREATF. In DNA form, the CDR3 reads TGTGCCAGCAGTCAAGACCTGGACAGAGAGGCAACCTTC.

This clonotype has more than one count but fewer than ten. A single base separates this from a much larger clone, so it may be a read error. The chain employs TRBV28 and TRBJ2-5; 10 nucleotides agree with TRBD2. This CDR3 is 17 amino acids long. CDR1 is MDHEN and CDR2 is SYDVKM in the germline V gene. CDR3 amino acids: CANSSPEREGLLETQYF. The CDR3 region has the DNA TGTGCCAACAGTTCTCCGGAGCGGGAGGGCCTTCTAGAGACCCAGTACTTC.

This clonotype occurred many times. The chain is built from TRBV11-2 and TRBJ2-5; 9 bases are a match to TRBD2. V gave up 3 bases and J gave up 4 bases; unmatched junction bases: 3. The CDR3 covers 14 residues. Looked up from germline, CDR1 is SGHAT and CDR2 is FQNNGV. The CDR3 reads CASSFSGSLETQYF. Here the CDR3 DNA reads TGTGCCAGCAGCTTTAGCGGGAGCCTAGAGACCCAGTACTTC. The full variable domain, its missing parts supplied by reference TRBV11-2 and TRBJ2-5, is EAGVAQSPRYKIIEKRQSVAFWCNPISGHATLYWYQQILGQGPKLLIQFQNNGVVDDSQLPKDRFSAERLKGVDSTLKIQPAKLEDSAVYLCASSFSGSLETQYFGPGTRLLVL.

This chain connects TRBV6-1 to TRBJ1-2, with 9 nucleotides matching TRBD1. Germline V gene sequence: CDR1 MNHNS, CDR2 SASEGT. This CDR3 contains 16 residues. The J segment lost 2 bases and the V segment lost 6 bases, leaving 10 bases of the junction unmatched. The CDR3 DNA follows: TGTGCCAGCAGAGCTCCCACAGGGGGCGAGAACTATGGCTACACCTTC. Translated: CASRAPTGGENYGYTF.

This clonotype occurred many times. J is TRBJ1-2 and V is TRBV20-1; D not certain. There are 13 residues in the CDR3. CDR1 is DFQATT, CDR2 SNEGSKA, per germline (reference sequence). Trimming removed 0 bases from V and 2 bases from J, with 7 bases in between. Here the CDR3 DNA reads TGCAGTGCTAGAGATCCCGTCAACTATGGCTACACCTTC. Translated, it gives CSARDPVNYGYTF.

V is TRBV4-2 and J is TRBJ2-1; D tentatively fits TRBD1 or TRBD2 (5 bases each). This CDR3 spans 16 amino acids. Deletions cut 0 bases from V and 7 bases from J, with 16 bases between. Germline loops: CDR1 LGHNA, CDR2 YNFKEQ. The chain's CDR3 is CASSQDWALGDNEQFF. The CDR3 region has the DNA TGTGCCAGCAGCCAAGATTGGGCATTGGGGGATAATGAGCAGTTCTTC.

This clonotype was recorded many times. V is TRBV28 and J is TRBJ2-2; 12 nucleotides match TRBD2. The germline CDR1 and CDR2 sequences are MDHEN and SYDVKM. Losses at the gene ends were 6 bases for V and 7 bases for J; bases not matched to a gene: 3. The CDR3 runs to 14 residues. CDR3 residues: CASRRLAGVGELFF. The CDR3 nucleotides read TGTGCCAGCAGAAGACTAGCGGGAGTCGGGGAGCTGTTTTTT.

This clonotype was observed a handful of times. CDR3 in DNA: TGTGCCAGCAGCCCCGACAGGCGCTATAATTCACCCCTCCACTTT. Translation gives CASSPDRRYNSPLHF. The rearrangement joins TRBV12-3 or TRBV12-4 to TRBJ1-6; perhaps TRBD1 as D (6 bases). V lost 6 bases to trimming and J lost 3 bases, with 12 bases between them. The CDR3 consists of 15 residues.

This clonotype was recorded a few times. The rearrangement joins TRBV2 to TRBJ2-1, with D unresolved. The germline CDR1 and CDR2 sequences are SNHLY and FYNNEI. Deletions cut 4 bases from V and 11 bases from J, with 9 bases between. The CDR3 is 11 residues long. The CDR3 sequence is CASSVRDQQFF. The DNA of the CDR3 is TGTGCCAGCAGTGTAAGGGATCAGCAGTTCTTC.

This clonotype has a handful of counts. This chain connects TRBV6-5 to TRBJ2-7; no clear D. This CDR3 comprises 12 residues. CDR1 is MNHEY, CDR2 SVGAGI, per germline. V lost 5 bases to trimming and J lost 4 bases, with 9 bases between them. CDR3 bases: TGTGCCAGCAGTCTACTCGATTACGAGCAGTACTTC. Its protein product is CASSLLDYEQYF.

This clonotype was counted between two and nine times. This chain joins TRBV28 and TRBJ2-2; weak D call: TRBD1 (5 bases). Germline V gives CDR1 MDHEN, CDR2 SYDVKM. The CDR3 runs to 16 residues. V was pared by 6 bases and J by 0 bases, with 14 bases between. CDR3 bases: TGTGCCAGCAGAATATTAGACAGCGCGAACACCGGGGAGCTGTTTTTT. Its translation: CASRILDSANTGELFF.